The T cell receptor beta chain described here comes from a study of human T cells and chemical hapten exposure. Study-level findings and limits: Expanded TCRs made up significantly more big CDR3 similarity clusters than controls did.

Unique molecular identifiers were attached to individual cDNA molecules within the library. TCRdb re-called the RACE reads through MiXCR, storing one row per CDR3 protein. The sample shows a few hundred thousand distinct CDR3 sequences, about 9% of them seen only once. This CDR3 is built from 14 residues. Trimming took off 1 base at V and 3 bases at J, with 8 bases between the two ends. Germline-derived CDR1 and CDR2 are SGHTA and FQGNSA. This clonotype came up many times. Its antigen is still unknown. The time point: pre-sensitization, week 0. The treatment: therapeutic diphenylcyclopropenone sensitization with weekly scalp DPC. Non-pregnant alopecia patients aged 18 to 70, suitable for DPC therapy.

The clonotype comes from a woman in her forties with alopecia areata. Some clones in this sample may be carry-over from other donors' samples. The chain uses TRBV7-2 and TRBJ2-3; D is unresolved. The sample consisted of whole blood, taken in connection with sensitization to the hapten diphenylcyclopropenone (DPC). CDR3 in amino acids: CASSLESGTDTQYF. DNA of the CDR3: TGTGCCAGCAGCTTAGAATCTGGTACAGATACGCAGTATTTT.